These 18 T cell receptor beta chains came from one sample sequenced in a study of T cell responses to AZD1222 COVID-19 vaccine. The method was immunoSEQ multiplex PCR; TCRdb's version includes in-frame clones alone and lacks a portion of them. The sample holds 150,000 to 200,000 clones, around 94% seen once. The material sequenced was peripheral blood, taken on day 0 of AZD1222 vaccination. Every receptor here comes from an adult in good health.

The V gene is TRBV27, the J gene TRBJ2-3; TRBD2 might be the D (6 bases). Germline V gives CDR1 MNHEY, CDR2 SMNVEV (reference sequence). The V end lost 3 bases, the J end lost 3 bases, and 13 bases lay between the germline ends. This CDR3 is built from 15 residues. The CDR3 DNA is TGTGCCAGCAGTTTTGGGCTAGCGCCAACAGATACGCAGTATTTT. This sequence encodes CASSFGLAPTDTQYF.

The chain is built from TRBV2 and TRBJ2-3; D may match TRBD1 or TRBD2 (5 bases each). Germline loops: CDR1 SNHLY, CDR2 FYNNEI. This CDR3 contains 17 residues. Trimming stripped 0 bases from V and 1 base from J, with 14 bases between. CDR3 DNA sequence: TGTGCCAGCAGTGAAGCGCTTTTATTGGGGGGCACAGATACGCAGTATTTT. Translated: CASSEALLLGGTDTQYF.

The CDR3 spells CASSLVTAGQEQYF. CDR3 coding DNA: TGTGCCAGCAGCTTAGTGACGGCGGGACAGGAGCAGTACTTC. The chain links TRBV7-9 to TRBJ2-7, with D perhaps TRBD1 (7 bases). V was shortened by 1 base and J by 7 bases, with 14 bases between the two germline ends. The germline gives CDR1 SEHNR, CDR2 FQNEAQ (reference sequence). CDR3 length: 14 residues.

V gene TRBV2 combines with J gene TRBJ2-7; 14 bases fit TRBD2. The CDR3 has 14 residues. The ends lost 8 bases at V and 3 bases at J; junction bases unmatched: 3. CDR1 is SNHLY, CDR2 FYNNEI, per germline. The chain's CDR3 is CASSGLAGGYEQYF. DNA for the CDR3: TGTGCCAGCTCCGGACTAGCGGGAGGCTACGAGCAGTACTTC. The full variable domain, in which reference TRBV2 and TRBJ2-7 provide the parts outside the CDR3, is EPEVTQTPSHQVTQMGQEVILRCVPISNHLYFYWYRQILGQKVEFLVSFYNNEISEKSEIFDDQFSVERPDGSNFTLKIRSTKLEDSAMYFCASSGLAGGYEQYFGPGTRLTVT.

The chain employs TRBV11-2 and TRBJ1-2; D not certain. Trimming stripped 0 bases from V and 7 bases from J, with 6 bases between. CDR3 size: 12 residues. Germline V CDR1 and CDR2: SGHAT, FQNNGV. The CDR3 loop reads CASSLETFGYTF. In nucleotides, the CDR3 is TGTGCCAGCAGCTTAGAAACATTTGGCTACACCTTC.

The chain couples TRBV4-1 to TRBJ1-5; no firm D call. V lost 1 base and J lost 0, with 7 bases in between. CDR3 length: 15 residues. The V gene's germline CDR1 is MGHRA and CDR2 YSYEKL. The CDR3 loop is CASSQAANSNQPQHF. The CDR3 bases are TGCGCCAGCAGCCAAGCGGCAAATAGCAATCAGCCCCAGCATTTT.

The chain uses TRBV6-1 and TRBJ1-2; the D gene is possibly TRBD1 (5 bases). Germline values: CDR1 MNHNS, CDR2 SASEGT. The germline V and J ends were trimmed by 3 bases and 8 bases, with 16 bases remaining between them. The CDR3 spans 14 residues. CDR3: CASSDPYRGTGYTF. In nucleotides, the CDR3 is TGTGCCAGCAGTGACCCCTATCGCGGGACGGGCTACACCTTC.

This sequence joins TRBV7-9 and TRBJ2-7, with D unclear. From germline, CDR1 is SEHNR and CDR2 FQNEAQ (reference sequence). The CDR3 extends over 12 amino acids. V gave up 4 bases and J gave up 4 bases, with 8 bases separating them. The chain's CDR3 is CASSSTPYEQYF. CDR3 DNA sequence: TGTGCCAGCAGCTCGACACCTTACGAGCAGTACTTC.

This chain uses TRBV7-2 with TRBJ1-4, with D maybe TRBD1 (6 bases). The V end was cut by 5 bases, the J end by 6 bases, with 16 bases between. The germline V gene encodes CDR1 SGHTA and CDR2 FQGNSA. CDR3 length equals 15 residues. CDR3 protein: CASSDRGHRDEKLFF. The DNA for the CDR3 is TGTGCCAGCAGCGATAGGGGACATAGGGATGAAAAACTGTTTTTT.

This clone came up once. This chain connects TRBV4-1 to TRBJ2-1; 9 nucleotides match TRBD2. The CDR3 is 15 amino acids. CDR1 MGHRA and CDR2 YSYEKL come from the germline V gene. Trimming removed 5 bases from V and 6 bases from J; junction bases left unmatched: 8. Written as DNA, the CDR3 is TGCGCCAGCAGCTACCCCGGGACTAGCCTCAATGAGCAGTTCTTC. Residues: CASSYPGTSLNEQFF.

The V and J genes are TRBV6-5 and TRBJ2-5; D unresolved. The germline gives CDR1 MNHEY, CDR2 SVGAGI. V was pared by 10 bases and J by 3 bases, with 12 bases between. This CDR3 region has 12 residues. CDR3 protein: CAIQHGKETQYF. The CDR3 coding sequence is TGTGCCATCCAACACGGTAAAGAGACCCAGTACTTC.

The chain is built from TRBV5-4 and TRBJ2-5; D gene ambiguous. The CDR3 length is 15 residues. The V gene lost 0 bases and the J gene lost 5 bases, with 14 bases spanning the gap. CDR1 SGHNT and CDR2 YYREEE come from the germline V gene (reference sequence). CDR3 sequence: CASSLGPDLRETQYF. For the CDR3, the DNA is TGTGCCAGCAGCTTGGGGCCCGACCTGAGGGAGACCCAGTACTTC.

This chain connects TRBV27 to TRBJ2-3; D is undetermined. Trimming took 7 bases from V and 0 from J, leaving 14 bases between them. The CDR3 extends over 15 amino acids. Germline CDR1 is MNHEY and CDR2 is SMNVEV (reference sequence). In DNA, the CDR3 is TGTGCCAGCAAGGTAGAGACAACTAGCACAGATACGCAGTATTTT. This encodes CASKVETTSTDTQYF.

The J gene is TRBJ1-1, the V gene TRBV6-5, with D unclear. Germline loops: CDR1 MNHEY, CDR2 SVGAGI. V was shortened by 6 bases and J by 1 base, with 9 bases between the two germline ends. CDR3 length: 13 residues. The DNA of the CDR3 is TGTGCCAGCAGAGCCCTAGCGAACACTGAAGCTTTCTTT. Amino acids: CASRALANTEAFF.

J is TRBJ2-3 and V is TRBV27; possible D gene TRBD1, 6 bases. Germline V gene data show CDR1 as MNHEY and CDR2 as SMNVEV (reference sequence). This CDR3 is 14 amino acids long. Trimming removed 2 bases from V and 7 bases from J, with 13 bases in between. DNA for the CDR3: TGTGCCAGCAGTTTACAGGGGACCCTGAATACGCAGTATTTT. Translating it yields CASSLQGTLNTQYF.

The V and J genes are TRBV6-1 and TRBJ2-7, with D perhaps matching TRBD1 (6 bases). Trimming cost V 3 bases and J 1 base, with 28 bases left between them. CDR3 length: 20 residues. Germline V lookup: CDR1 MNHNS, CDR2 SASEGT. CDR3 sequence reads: CASSEAGRFGTTLSSYEQYF. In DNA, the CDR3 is TGTGCCAGCAGTGAGGCGGGTAGATTTGGGACAACCTTATCTTCCTACGAGCAGTACTTC.

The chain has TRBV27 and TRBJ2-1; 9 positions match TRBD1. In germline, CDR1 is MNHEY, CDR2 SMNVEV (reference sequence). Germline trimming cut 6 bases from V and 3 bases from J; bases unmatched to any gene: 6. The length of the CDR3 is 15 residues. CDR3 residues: CASRPGTGNYNEQFF. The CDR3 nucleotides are TGTGCCAGCAGACCCGGGACAGGGAACTACAATGAGCAGTTCTTC.

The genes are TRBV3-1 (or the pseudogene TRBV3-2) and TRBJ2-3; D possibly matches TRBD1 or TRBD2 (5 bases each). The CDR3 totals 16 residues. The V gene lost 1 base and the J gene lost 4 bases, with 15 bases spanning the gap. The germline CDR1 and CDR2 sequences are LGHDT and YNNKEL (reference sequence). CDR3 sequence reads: CASSQGGSVGSDTQYF. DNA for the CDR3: TGTGCCAGCAGCCAAGGGGGGAGCGTTGGCTCAGATACGCAGTATTTT.